These T cell receptor beta chains were read from a single sample in a study of blood T cell repertoires in COVID-19. Clones were read by immunoSEQ multiplex PCR, and TCRdb kept only the in-frame ones, dropping some. This sample has fewer than 300,000 clones; roughly 85% occur once, and the top ten carry less than 4%. The sample consisted of peripheral blood. All receptors come from a woman aged 18-30 years with acute or convalescent COVID-19. CDR3s include the opening cysteine and the closing phenylalanine or tryptophan. Each record gives: V gene, clone size, D gene, J gene, CDR3 DNA, CDR3 protein. D genes are given only for firm matches. Only some rows state a clone size, as once, few, many or a class for expanded clones.

TRBV3-1/TRBV3-2	-	-	TRBJ1-2	TGTGCCAGCAGCCAAGACAGAACCTATGGCTACACCTTC	CASSQDRTYGYTF
TRBV14	-	-	TRBJ2-1	TGTGCCAGCAGCCAAGATAGTACTAGTCCTCGGGTCGATGAGCAGTTCTTC	CASSQDSTSPRVDEQFF
TRBV2	-	TRBD1	TRBJ1-4	TGTGCCAGCAGTAGACAACAGGCAGGGGGGGAAAAACTGTTTTTT	CASSRQQAGGEKLFF
TRBV5-1	-	TRBD1	TRBJ2-7	TGCGCCAGCAGCTTGTTAGGGACAGGGGCCTACGAGCAGTACTTC	CASSLLGTGAYEQYF
TRBV6-5	-	TRBD1	TRBJ1-2	TGTGCCAGCAGTTACTCGTTGGGACAGGGGACTGGCTACACCTTC	CASSYSLGQGTGYTF
TRBV6-5	-	-	TRBJ1-1	TGTGCCAGCAGTTACTACGGGGGGGTCACTGAAGCTTTCTTT	CASSYYGGVTEAFF
TRBV6-5	-	-	TRBJ2-5	TGTGCCAGCATCTATGGAGGCGGCAGACAAGAGACCCAGTACTTC	CASIYGGGRQETQYF
TRBV9	-	TRBD1	TRBJ2-2	TGTGCCAGCAGCGCCAGGGGGTGGACCGGGGAGCTGTTTTTT	CASSARGWTGELFF
TRBV5-1	-	TRBD2	TRBJ2-7	TGCGCCAGCAGCTTGACTAGCGGGAGCTTGGGTGAGCAGTACTTC	CASSLTSGSLGEQYF
TRBV14	few	-	TRBJ2-7	TGTGCCAGCAGCCACAGCTACGAGCAGTACTTC	CASSHSYEQYF
TRBV6-5	-	TRBD2	TRBJ2-3	TGTGCCACCAAAACTAGCGGGAGGGTCACAGATACGCAGTATTTT	CATKTSGRVTDTQYF
TRBV30	once	-	TRBJ1-2	TGTGCCTGGACTACTAACTATGGCTACACCTTC	CAWTTNYGYTF
TRBV7-8	once	TRBD2	TRBJ2-7	TGTGCCAGCAGCGCTAGCGGGAGCGCCTACGAGCAGTACTTC	CASSASGSAYEQYF
TRBV5-8	-	-	TRBJ2-7	TGTGCCAGCACCGGGAATAGCGGTCATGTGGACGAGCAGTACTTC	CASTGNSGHVDEQYF
TRBV7-9	-	TRBD2	TRBJ2-1	TGTGCCAGCAGACCCCCGGGACTAGAGCTCTACAATGAGCAGTTCTTC	CASRPPGLELYNEQFF
TRBV4-1	once	TRBD2	TRBJ2-3	TGCGCCAGCAGCCAAGTATTTCGTCGACTAGCGGCTGATACGCAGTATTTT	CASSQVFRRLAADTQYF
TRBV27	-	TRBD1	TRBJ2-7	TGTGCCAGCAGCGTGGACAGGGTATTCTACGAGCAGTACTTC	CASSVDRVFYEQYF